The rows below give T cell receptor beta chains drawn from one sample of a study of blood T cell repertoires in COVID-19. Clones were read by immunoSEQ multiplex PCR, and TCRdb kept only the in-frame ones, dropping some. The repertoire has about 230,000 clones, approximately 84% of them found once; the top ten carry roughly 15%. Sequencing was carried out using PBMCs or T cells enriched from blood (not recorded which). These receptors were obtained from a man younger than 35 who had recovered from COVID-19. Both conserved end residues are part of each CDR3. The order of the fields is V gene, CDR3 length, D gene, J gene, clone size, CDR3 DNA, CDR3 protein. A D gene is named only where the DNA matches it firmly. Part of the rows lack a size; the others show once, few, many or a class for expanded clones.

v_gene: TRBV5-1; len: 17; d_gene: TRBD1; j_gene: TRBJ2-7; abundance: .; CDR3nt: TGCGCCAGCAGCCTCATTCTCTCGGCAGGACAGGCGTACGAGCAGTACTTC; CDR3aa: CASSLILSAGQAYEQYF
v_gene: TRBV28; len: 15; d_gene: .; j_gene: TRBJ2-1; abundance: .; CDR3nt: TGTGCCAGCAGTTTACCAGCGGTTGGCTACAATGAGCAGTTCTTC; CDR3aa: CASSLPAVGYNEQFF
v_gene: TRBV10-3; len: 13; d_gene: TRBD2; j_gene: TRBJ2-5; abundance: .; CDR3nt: TGTGCCACCACGACTAGCGGGGGAGAGACCCAGTACTTC; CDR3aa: CATTTSGGETQYF
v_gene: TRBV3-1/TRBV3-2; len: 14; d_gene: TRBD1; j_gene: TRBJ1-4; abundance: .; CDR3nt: TGTGCCAGCAGCCAAGACAGGGGGCGTGAAAAACTGTTTTTT; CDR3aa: CASSQDRGREKLFF
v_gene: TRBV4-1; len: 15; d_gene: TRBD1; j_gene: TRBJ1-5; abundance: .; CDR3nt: TGCGCCAGCAGCCAACACGACAGGGCGGATCAGCCCCAGCATTTT; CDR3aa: CASSQHDRADQPQHF
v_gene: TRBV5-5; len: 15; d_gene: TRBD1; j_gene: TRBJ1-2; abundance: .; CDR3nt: TGTGCCAGCAGCTCAGCCGGGACAGAGCTCTATGGCTACACCTTC; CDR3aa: CASSSAGTELYGYTF
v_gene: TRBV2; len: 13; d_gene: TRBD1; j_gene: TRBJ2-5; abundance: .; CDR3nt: TGTGCCAGCAGTGACAGGGGGCAAGAGACCCAGTACTTC; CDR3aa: CASSDRGQETQYF
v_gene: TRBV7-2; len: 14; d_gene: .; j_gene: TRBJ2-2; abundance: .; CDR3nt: TGTGCCAGCACCCCTTACCTAGGTACCGGGGAGCTGTTTTTT; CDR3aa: CASTPYLGTGELFF
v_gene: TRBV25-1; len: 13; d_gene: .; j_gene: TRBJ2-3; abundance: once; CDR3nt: TGTGCCAGCAGTGCGCCAGGGGCAGATACGCAGTATTTT; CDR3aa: CASSAPGADTQYF
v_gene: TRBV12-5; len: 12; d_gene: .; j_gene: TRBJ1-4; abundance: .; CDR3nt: TGTGCTAGTGGTAGAGAGTATGAAAAACTGTTTTTT; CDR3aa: CASGREYEKLFF
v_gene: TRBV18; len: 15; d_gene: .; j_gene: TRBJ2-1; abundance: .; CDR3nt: TGTGCCAGCTCACCACCCGGGAGCTCCTACAATGAGCAGTTCTTC; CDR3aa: CASSPPGSSYNEQFF
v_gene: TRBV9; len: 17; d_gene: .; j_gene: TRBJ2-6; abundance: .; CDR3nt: TGTGCCAGCAGCGTAGCGGTATCGGGGGCTGGGGCCAACGTCCTGACTTTC; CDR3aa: CASSVAVSGAGANVLTF
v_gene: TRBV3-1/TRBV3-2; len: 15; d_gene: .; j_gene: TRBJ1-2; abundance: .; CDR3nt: TGTGCCAGCAGCCCGCGGGGGCCATGGGGTTATGGCTACACCTTC; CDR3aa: CASSPRGPWGYGYTF
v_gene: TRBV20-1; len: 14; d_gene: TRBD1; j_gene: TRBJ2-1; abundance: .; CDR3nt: TGCAGTGCTAGTCGGACAGGGGTTTTCAATGAGCAGTTCTTC; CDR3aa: CSASRTGVFNEQFF
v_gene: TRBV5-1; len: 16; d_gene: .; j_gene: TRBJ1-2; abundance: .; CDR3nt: TGCGCCAGCAGCTTGTCGTCAGGACAACGAAACTATGGCTACACCTTC; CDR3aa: CASSLSSGQRNYGYTF
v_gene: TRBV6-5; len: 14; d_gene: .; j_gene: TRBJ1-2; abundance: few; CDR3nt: TGTGCCAGCAGTTACTCCCAGGCCCCCTATGGCTACACCTTC; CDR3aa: CASSYSQAPYGYTF
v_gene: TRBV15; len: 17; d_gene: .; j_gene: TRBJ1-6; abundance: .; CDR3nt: TGTGCCACCAGCAGACCAGGGCACCGCTCCTATAATTCACCCCTCCACTTT; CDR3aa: CATSRPGHRSYNSPLHF
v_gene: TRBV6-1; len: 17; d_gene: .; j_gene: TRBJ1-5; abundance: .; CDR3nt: TGTGCCAGCAGTGAGGGGGTCGGGGGGTATAGCAATCAGCCCCAGCATTTT; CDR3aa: CASSEGVGGYSNQPQHF
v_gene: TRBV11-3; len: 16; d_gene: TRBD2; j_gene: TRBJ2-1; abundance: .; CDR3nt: TGTGCCAGCAGCTTCTCTAGCGGGAGAGCTTACAATGAGCAGTTCTTC; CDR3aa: CASSFSSGRAYNEQFF